A single sample is the source of the 28 T cell receptor beta chains below, sequenced in a study of somatic mutations in cytotoxic T cells in rheumatoid arthritis. Libraries were prepared by immunoSEQ multiplex PCR; TCRdb keeps only in-frame clonotypes and omits some of them. Of a few thousand clones listed, roughly 80% are singletons. What was sequenced was CD8+ T cells sorted from blood. The receptor set was obtained from an adult with rheumatoid arthritis.

The chain uses TRBV9 and TRBJ1-1; no clear D gene. The CDR3 is 12 amino acids. CDR1 and CDR2 from the germline V gene are SGDLS and YYNGEE. The V end lost 1 base, the J end lost 4 bases, and 5 bases lay between the germline ends. Written as DNA, the CDR3 is TGTGCCAGCAGCGTAAGTGGCACTGAAGCTTTCTTT. This codes for CASSVSGTEAFF. Complete variable domain (other parts from reference TRBV9 and TRBJ1-1): DSGVTQTPKHLITATGQRVTLRCSPRSGDLSVYWYQQSLDQGLQFLIQYYNGEERAKGNILERFSAQQFPDLHSELNLSSLELGDSALYFCASSVSGTEAFFGQGTRLTVV.

The chain employs TRBV11-3 and TRBJ1-3, with a weak D call TRBD1 (5 bases). Germline assignment: CDR1 SGHNT and CDR2 YENEEA. CDR3 length: 15 amino acids. The V end lost 3 bases, the J end lost 0 bases, and 9 bases lay between the germline ends. The CDR3 is CASSFTGFSGNTIYF. CDR3 coding DNA: TGTGCCAGCAGCTTCACAGGCTTCTCTGGAAACACCATATATTTT.

The V and J genes are TRBV11-3 and TRBJ2-3; possibly TRBD1 for D (5 bases). The length of the CDR3 is 14 residues. Trimming shortened V by 4 bases and J by 7 bases, and 15 bases separated the two germline ends. Germline CDR1 and CDR2: SGHNT and YENEEA. The CDR3 coding sequence is TGTGCCAGCAGCTCCAGGGATACAGGCTATACGCAGTATTTT. This codes for CASSSRDTGYTQYF.

J is TRBJ2-7 and V is TRBV7-2; a possible D gene is TRBD1 (6 bases). Germline loops: CDR1 SGHTA, CDR2 FQGNSA. This CDR3 contains 14 residues. V lost 1 base and J lost 7, with 14 bases in between. CDR3 sequence (DNA): TGTGCCAGCAGCTTAGTGGGGACCACAGGGGAGCAGTACTTC. Residues: CASSLVGTTGEQYF.

In DNA form, the CDR3 reads TGTGCCAGTAGAGTCGACGGGAGCCCTAACTATGGCTACACCTTC. As protein: CASRVDGSPNYGYTF. This sequence joins TRBV19 and TRBJ1-2; D gene unclear. The CDR3 is made up of 15 amino acids. V dropped 6 bases and J dropped 0 bases, with 14 bases sitting between them. Germline V gene lookup returns CDR1 LNHDA and CDR2 SQIVND (reference sequence).

The rearrangement joins TRBV27 to TRBJ2-7; 10 bases are a match to TRBD2. CDR1 is MNHEY and CDR2 is SMNVEV in the germline V gene (reference sequence). The CDR3 length is 15 residues. V lost 7 bases and J lost 5; bases outside the gene matches: 11. CDR3 residues: CASKDTGLARNEQYF. The CDR3 region has the DNA TGTGCCAGCAAGGATACGGGACTAGCGAGAAACGAGCAGTACTTC.

The count of this clone is one. The chain couples TRBV6-1 to TRBJ1-2; D not certain. Germline loops: CDR1 MNHNS, CDR2 SASEGT. Deletions cut 3 bases from V and 4 bases from J, with 9 bases between. The CDR3 runs 13 residues. CDR3 nucleotide sequence: TGTGCCAGCAGTGAGGGGAAGGGCTATGGCTACACCTTC. It translates to CASSEGKGYGYTF.

The chain combines TRBV4-1 with TRBJ1-2; D uncertain. Germline loops: CDR1 MGHRA, CDR2 YSYEKL. CDR3 length: 17 amino acids. V was clipped by 1 base and J by 0 bases, with 15 bases between them. This CDR3 reads CASSQVVQAGANYGYTF. The CDR3 DNA reads TGCGCCAGCAGCCAAGTTGTCCAGGCAGGAGCTAACTATGGCTACACCTTC.

The CDR3 protein is CASSQDRRRGGSYEQYF. The CDR3 nucleotides read TGCGCCAGCAGCCAAGATCGACGGCGGGGGGGTTCCTACGAGCAGTACTTC. This sequence joins TRBV4-3 and TRBJ2-7, with TRBD2 matching 9 bases. V trimming: 0 bases; J trimming: 1 base; junction bases outside the gene matches: 7. This CDR3 spans 17 amino acids. CDR1 is LGHNA and CDR2 is YSLEER in the germline V gene.

The chain combines TRBV27 with TRBJ2-1; 8 bases align to TRBD2. This CDR3 comprises 17 residues. Trimming cost V 6 bases and J 7 bases; bases outside gene matches: 17. Germline V gene lookup returns CDR1 MNHEY and CDR2 SMNVEV (reference sequence). CDR3 in DNA: TGTGCCAGCAGCTTGACTATGATGGGACTAGATCTGAATGAGCAGTTCTTC. Its translation is CASSLTMMGLDLNEQFF.

This chain uses TRBV4-2 with TRBJ2-7; 11 bases match TRBD2. Germline CDR1 is LGHNA and CDR2 is YNFKEQ. The CDR3 contains 16 residues. V shed 0 bases and J 0 bases; nucleotides not matched to a gene: 1. For the CDR3, the DNA is TGTGCCAGCAGCCAAGAACTAGCGGGGGTCTCCTACGAGCAGTACTTC. It is translated as CASSQELAGVSYEQYF.

In this sample, this clone turned up a few times. This chain joins TRBV2 and TRBJ1-1; D is possibly TRBD1 (5 bases). The germline V gene encodes CDR1 SNHLY and CDR2 FYNNEI. V gave up 6 bases and J gave up 11 bases, with 13 bases separating them. CDR3 length: 11 amino acids. The CDR3 here is CASRGGREAFF. In DNA, the CDR3 is TGTGCCAGCAGAGGCGGCAGGGAGGCTTTCTTT.

This chain links TRBV29-1 with TRBJ1-1, with 7 positions matching TRBD1. The CDR3 is made up of 15 amino acids. CDR1 is SQVTM and CDR2 is ANQGSEA in the germline V gene. The junction had 12 bases not matched to a gene; V was cut back by 3 bases and J by 5 bases. The CDR3 sequence: CSVDPRSGGKTEAFF. The DNA for the CDR3 is TGCAGCGTTGACCCCCGGTCAGGGGGAAAAACTGAAGCTTTCTTT.

This clone was recorded only once. This rearrangement joins TRBV10-3 to TRBJ1-4; a weak D match, TRBD1 (5 bases). CDR1 is ENHRY, CDR2 SYGVKD, per germline. Trimming removed 0 bases at V and 6 bases at J, with 11 bases between. The length of the CDR3 is 15 residues. In nucleotides, the CDR3 is TGTGCCATCAGTGAGTCGGGAGGGGTGGATGAAAAACTGTTTTTT. Translated, it gives CAISESGGVDEKLFF.

The chain is built from TRBV4-2 and TRBJ2-7; possible D gene TRBD2, 7 bases. V was clipped by 4 bases and J by 4 bases, with 17 bases between them. This CDR3 has 15 residues. Germline V gene data show CDR1 as LGHNA and CDR2 as YNFKEQ. The CDR3 region is CASSPGGAAGYEQYF. CDR3 nucleotide sequence: TGTGCCAGCAGCCCTGGGGGGGCGGCGGGTTACGAGCAGTACTTC.

The chain carries TRBV7-6 and TRBJ2-1; 8 bases are a match to TRBD2. The ends lost 5 bases at V and 1 base at J; junction bases unmatched: 4. There are 15 residues in the CDR3. The germline gives CDR1 SGHVS, CDR2 FNYEAQ. The CDR3 region is CASSHSSGSYNEQFF. The CDR3 coding sequence is TGTGCCAGCAGCCATTCTAGCGGGTCCTACAATGAGCAGTTCTTC.

The chain recombines TRBV5-6 with TRBJ2-7; 9 bases are shared with TRBD1. This CDR3 is 12 amino acids long. CDR1 and CDR2 from the germline V gene are SGHDT and YYEEEE. CDR3 nucleotide sequence: TGTGCTAAGGGGACAGGGTTCAACGAGCAGTACTTC. It codes for CAKGTGFNEQYF.

This chain connects TRBV6-5 to TRBJ1-2; tentatively, D is TRBD1 (5 bases). The germline CDR1 and CDR2 sequences are MNHEY and SVGAGI. V gave up 2 bases and J gave up 6 bases, with 16 bases separating them. The CDR3 extends over 15 amino acids. CDR3 bases: TGTGCCAGCAGTTACGGGGGGAGGGGAGGAGATGGCTACACCTTC. Protein product: CASSYGGRGGDGYTF.

This sequence joins TRBV4-1 and TRBJ1-1; TRBD1 matches at 7 bases. Germline V gene data show CDR1 as MGHRA and CDR2 as YSYEKL. V was clipped by 4 bases and J by 7 bases; unmatched bases: 6. The CDR3 covers 13 residues. The CDR3 region has the DNA TGCGCCAGCAGCCCTGGGGGACAGCGTGAAGCTTTCTTT. Protein product: CASSPGGQREAFF.

Worth noting for this clone: This sample includes further DNA sequences coding for the same CDR3. The chain combines TRBV29-1 with TRBJ2-1, with D maybe TRBD1 (7 bases). Deletions cut 2 bases from V and 4 bases from J, with 15 bases between. The CDR3 runs 15 residues. Germline loops: CDR1 SQVTM, CDR2 ANQGSEA. The CDR3 spells CSVERGDSVYNEQFF. CDR3 sequence (DNA): TGCAGCGTTGAAAGGGGGGACAGCGTGTACAATGAGCAGTTCTTC.

The CDR3 nucleotides are TGTGCCAGTAATACAGGCGGGAGCTCACCCCTCCACTTT. It specifies CASNTGGSSPLHF. The chain employs TRBV19 and TRBJ1-6, with D tentatively TRBD1 (5 bases). Per the germline V gene, CDR1 is LNHDA and CDR2 is SQIVND (reference sequence). This CDR3 has 13 residues. Trimming stripped 7 bases from V and 10 bases from J, with 14 bases between. Drawing the rest from reference TRBV19 and TRBJ1-6, the complete variable domain is DGGITQSPKYLFRKEGQNVTLSCEQNLNHDAMYWYRQDPGQGLRLIYYSQIVNDFQKGDIAEGYSVSREKKESFPLTVTSAQKNPTAFYLCASNTGGSSPLHFGNGTRLTVT.

The J gene is TRBJ2-7, the V gene TRBV6-5, with TRBD2 as a possible D gene (5 bases). The length of the CDR3 is 14 residues. Trimming stripped 3 bases from V and 1 base from J, with 10 bases between. Germline lookup yields CDR1 MNHEY and CDR2 SVGAGI. DNA for the CDR3: TGTGCCAGCAGTTATATTCCGGGGTCCTACGAGCAGTACTTC. Encoded protein: CASSYIPGSYEQYF.

This clone was detected only a few times. This chain links TRBV28 with TRBJ1-4; D might be TRBD1 (6 bases). Germline V gene sequence: CDR1 MDHEN, CDR2 SYDVKM. The CDR3 has 14 residues. Trimming shortened V by 4 bases and J by 8 bases, and 14 bases separated the two germline ends. Here the CDR3 reads CASSSRGEWEKLFF. The CDR3 coding sequence is TGTGCCAGCAGTTCTAGGGGGGAATGGGAAAAACTGTTTTTT.

The J gene is TRBJ2-1, the V gene TRBV27; no firm D call. The germline CDR1 and CDR2 sequences are MNHEY and SMNVEV (reference sequence). V was trimmed by 4 bases and J by 5 bases, leaving 9 bases between them. This CDR3 comprises 13 residues. CDR3 coding DNA: TGTGCCAGCAGTTCGACGGAGAACAATGAGCAGTTCTTC. Protein: CASSSTENNEQFF.

The gene calls are TRBV5-1 and TRBJ2-7; tentatively, D is TRBD2 (6 bases). CDR3 size: 13 residues. V lost 0 bases, J lost 6 bases, and 10 bases lay in between. Per the germline V gene, CDR1 is SGHRS and CDR2 is YFSETQ. The CDR3 protein is CASSLGLDPEQYF. In nucleotides, the CDR3 is TGCGCCAGCAGCTTGGGACTAGACCCCGAGCAGTACTTC.

This rearrangement joins TRBV5-1 to TRBJ2-3, with 9 bases fitting TRBD1. This CDR3 is built from 16 residues. In germline, CDR1 is SGHRS, CDR2 YFSETQ. V shed 3 bases and J 4 bases; nucleotides not matched to a gene: 9. In DNA, the CDR3 is TGCGCCAGCAGCTGGATGGGACAGGGAGCCGCAGATACGCAGTATTTT. It yields the protein CASSWMGQGAADTQYF.

The gene calls are TRBV28 and TRBJ2-7; D remains ambiguous. V dropped 4 bases and J dropped 2 bases, with 6 bases sitting between them. The CDR3 is made up of 12 amino acids. From germline, CDR1 is MDHEN and CDR2 SYDVKM. The chain's CDR3 is CASSYATYEQYF. CDR3 DNA sequence: TGTGCCAGCAGTTATGCGACCTACGAGCAGTACTTC. Drawing the rest from reference TRBV28 and TRBJ2-7, the complete variable domain is DVKVTQSSRYLVKRTGEKVFLECVQDMDHENMFWYRQDPGLGLRLIYFSYDVKMKEKGDIPEGYSVSREKKERFSLILESASTNQTSMYLCASSYATYEQYFGPGTRLTVT.

This chain connects TRBV2 to TRBJ1-1; unclear D gene. This CDR3 comprises 16 residues. The V gene lost 3 bases and the J gene lost 5 bases, with 19 bases spanning the gap. From germline, CDR1 is SNHLY and CDR2 FYNNEI. CDR3 loop: CASSEWVGQTRTEAFF. The CDR3 region has the DNA TGTGCCAGCAGTGAGTGGGTTGGTCAGACCCGTACTGAAGCTTTCTTT.